These T cell receptor beta chains were read from a single sample in a study of glioma-infiltrating T cells after dendritic cell vaccination. This table comes from immunoSEQ multiplex PCR, and its TCRdb copy is limited to in-frame clones, with some not included. The sample includes just under 60,000 clones, about 80% seen only once; the top ten take approximately 14%. This specimen consisted of blood, obtained after dendritic cell vaccination. These receptors were obtained from a human donor with glioblastoma. Each CDR3 is given with its conserved first and last residue. The D gene is left open where the match is weak. A row's size may be missing; if present it is once, few, many or a size class.

clone_size,d_call,v_call,cdr3_aa
.,.,TRBV25-1,CASRRRGESMNTEAFF
.,.,TRBV18,CASSPTDSNYGYTF
once,TRBD2,TRBV30,CAVGWRGGFNEQFF
.,.,TRBV19,CASRGGYSYEQYF
.,TRBD1,TRBV15,CATSWDRPDLQPNEKLFF
once,.,TRBV7-3,CASSLSSGDYNEQFF
.,TRBD2,TRBV5-1,CASSLRLAGDQETQYF
.,.,TRBV9,CASSPRQWNTEAFF
.,TRBD1,TRBV19,CASSIRQGDAYNSPLHF
.,.,TRBV7-6,CASSLDDGGENTEAFF
.,TRBD2,TRBV2,CAGEGEASGGLRETQYF
.,.,TRBV11-1,CASSLALRYEQYF
.,.,TRBV4-2,CASSQLSGRQKYNEQFF
.,.,TRBV7-2,CASSLSTVTYEQYF
.,TRBD1,TRBV6-5,CASSYTGTGTDTQYF
.,TRBD2,TRBV11-3,CASSRLAGGPAEQFF
.,.,TRBV4-3,CASSQASYSNQPQHF
.,.,TRBV25-1,CASSEADYGYTF
.,.,TRBV19,CASSTTDSPYQPQHF
.,.,TRBV15,CATSRDWGGLANYGYTF
.,.,TRBV5-4,CASSLGVVSPGTEAFF
.,.,TRBV6-5,CASSTWGLQETQYF
few,.,TRBV7-9,CASSLFAWANLTDSPLHF
.,TRBD1,TRBV5-4,CASSYTSAGTGGNYGYTF
.,.,TRBV6-1,CASSEVRVRGYQAIPQAFF
.,TRBD1,TRBV4-1,CASSQGQGFTYNSPLHF
.,.,TRBV6-5,CASRPQGSETQYF
.,.,TRBV11-2,CASSLDLGGTEAFF
.,.,TRBV5-6,CASSWDSSSYNSPLHF
.,.,TRBV2,CAWASTMNTEAFF
.,TRBD2,TRBV5-1,CASSSGGLTYNEQFF
.,TRBD1,TRBV7-9,CASSLRTGTGNTIYF
few,TRBD2,TRBV5-4,CASSFGLAGGQETQYF
.,TRBD1,TRBV12-5,CASGLVWDREVQPQHF
once,.,TRBV5-1,CASSLGPGSSGNTIYF
.,.,TRBV2,CASSDGYSNQPQHF
.,TRBD2,TRBV29-1,CSVLAGEQETQYF
.,.,TRBV30,CAWERSYEQFF
.,TRBD1,TRBV10-3,CAISDMGQGLKETQYF
.,.,TRBV29-1,CSVDPATANYGYTF
few,.,TRBV4-1,CASSPRPQGMSAGELFF